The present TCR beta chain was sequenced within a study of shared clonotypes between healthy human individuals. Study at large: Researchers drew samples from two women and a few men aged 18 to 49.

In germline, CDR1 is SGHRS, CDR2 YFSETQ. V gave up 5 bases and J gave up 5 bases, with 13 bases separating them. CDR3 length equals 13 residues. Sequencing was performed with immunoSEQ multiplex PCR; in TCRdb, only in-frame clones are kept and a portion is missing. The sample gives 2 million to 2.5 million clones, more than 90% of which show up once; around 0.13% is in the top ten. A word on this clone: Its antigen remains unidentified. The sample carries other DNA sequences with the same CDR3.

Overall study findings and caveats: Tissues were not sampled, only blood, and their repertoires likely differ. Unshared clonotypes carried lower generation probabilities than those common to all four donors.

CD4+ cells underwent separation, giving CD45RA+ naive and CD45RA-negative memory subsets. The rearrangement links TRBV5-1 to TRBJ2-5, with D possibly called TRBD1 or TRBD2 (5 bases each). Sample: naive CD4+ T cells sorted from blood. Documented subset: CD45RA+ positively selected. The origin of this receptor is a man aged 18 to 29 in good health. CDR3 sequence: CASSRGGLETQYF. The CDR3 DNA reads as TGCGCCAGCAGTAGGGGCGGGTTGGAGACCCAGTACTTC.